This T cell receptor beta chain comes out of a study of vaccination and CD4 T cells after COVID-19. Only one count was recorded for this clonotype. Its antigen is unidentified. Oncomine TCR Beta short-read sequencing was applied to DNA from cultured CD4+ T cells. Genomic DNA was taken out of cultured CD4+ T cells by extraction. TCRdb ran MiXCR on the PCR reads and lists one entry per CDR3 protein. The sample contains about 26,000 distinct CDR3 sequences, roughly 40% of which appear only once. Per the germline V gene, CDR1 is SQVTM and CDR2 is ANQGSEA. V was pared by 4 bases and J by 3 bases, with 2 bases of the junction left unmatched. This CDR3 contains 12 residues. Documented time point: late sampling 161 to 241 days after vaccination in three convalescent patients. Treatment reported: approximately 10-day PBMC culture with coronavirus spike peptide pools or control peptides (ViraFEST assay).

Material: CD4+ T cells from blood, cultured in vitro, obtained about 7 months after SARS-CoV-2 vaccination. This receptor was taken from a human donor who had recovered from COVID-19. This chain joins TRBV29-1 and TRBJ2-7; 8 bases line up with TRBD2. CDR3 bases: TGCAGCGTTGGGCGGGAGGACTACGAGCAGTACTTC. Translated: CSVGREDYEQYF.